Below are 10 T cell receptor beta chains sequenced from a single sample in a study of T-cell reconstitution after alpha-beta-depleted transplantation in children. It was with unique molecular identifiers that the TCRbeta library was prepared. TCRdb re-called the PCR reads through MiXCR, storing one row per CDR3 protein. The table includes around 440,000 distinct CDR3 sequences, about 16% detected once. Sequenced here: PBMCs, mostly from graft donor cells, sampled 360 days after TCRalphabeta/CD19-depleted stem cell transplant. These receptor sequences come from a boy younger than two who had a stem cell transplant for Wiskott-Aldrich syndrome, so the T cells may come from the graft donor.

This clonotype turned up a few times. The chain links TRBV11-1 to TRBJ2-7; 9 nucleotides agree with TRBD1. The CDR3 is 21 residues long. CDR1 and CDR2 (germline): SGHAT, FQDESV (reference sequence). The J segment lost 7 bases and the V segment lost 1 base, leaving 26 bases of the junction unmatched. The DNA of the CDR3 is TGTGCCAGCAGCTTAGAGACCCCCGCCGGGACAGGGAGTTATAGATCGGGGGAGCAGTACTTC. This gives the protein CASSLETPAGTGSYRSGEQYF.

This clonotype was found a few times. This chain uses TRBV12-3 or TRBV12-4 with TRBJ2-1; 8 bases line up with TRBD2. Trimming cost V 5 bases and J 2 bases; bases outside gene matches: 8. This CDR3 has 16 amino acids. CDR3 in amino acids: CASSPPGRGAYNEQFF. In DNA, the CDR3 is TGTGCCAGCAGTCCCCCTGGGCGGGGGGCCTACAATGAGCAGTTCTTC.

The V and J genes are TRBV16 and TRBJ2-4, with D perhaps matching TRBD1 (6 bases). The V and J ends lost 4 bases and 3 bases respectively, with 31 bases between them. Germline CDR1 reads KGHSY; CDR2 reads FQNENV. CDR3 length equals 21 residues. The CDR3 DNA is TGTGCCAGCAGCCCCTTCTCCCGGGCGCCAGGGGCTAGCCTACGCAAAAACATTCAGTACTTC. The encoded protein is CASSPFSRAPGASLRKNIQYF.

This clonotype appeared many times. CDR3 coding DNA: TGTGCCAGCAGCTTAATGGGGGGCGGGGAGCAGTACTTC. The encoded protein is CASSLMGGGEQYF. This chain joins TRBV7-9 and TRBJ2-7; D may match TRBD1 or TRBD2 (6 bases each). This CDR3 contains 13 residues. Trimming removed 2 bases at V and 7 bases at J, with 12 bases between. Germline CDR1 and CDR2: SEHNR and FQNEAQ (reference sequence).

In DNA form, the CDR3 reads TGTGCCAGCTCACCCGCAGCCCTACAGGGGGATTACGAGCAGTACTTC. Protein sequence: CASSPAALQGDYEQYF. The genes are TRBV18 and TRBJ2-7; 8 bases align to TRBD1. V was clipped by 3 bases and J by 4 bases; unmatched bases: 11. The CDR3 is 16 residues long. CDR1 is KGHSH, CDR2 LQKENI, per germline. The variable domain in full, completed from reference TRBV18 and TRBJ2-7, reads NAGVMQNPRHLVRRRGQEARLRCSPMKGHSHVYWYRQLPEEGLKFMVYLQKENIIDESGMPKERFSAEFPKEGPSILRIQQVVRGDSAAYFCASSPAALQGDYEQYFGPGTRLTVT.

The genes are TRBV4-2 and TRBJ2-2; the D gene is possibly TRBD1 (7 bases). The CDR3 sequence is 16 residues long. From germline, CDR1 is LGHNA and CDR2 YNFKEQ. Trimming removed 0 bases at V and 5 bases at J, with 13 bases between. CDR3: CASSQDVQGGTGELFF. The CDR3 DNA is TGTGCCAGCAGCCAAGATGTCCAGGGGGGTACCGGGGAGCTGTTTTTT.

The V gene is TRBV10-3, the J gene TRBJ1-1; 8 bases are a match to TRBD1. Germline CDR1 and CDR2: ENHRY and SYGVKD. Trimming removed 5 bases from V and 1 base from J; junction bases left unmatched: 6. The CDR3 is 15 amino acids. The CDR3 sequence is CAISRTGTGNTEAFF. Written as DNA, the CDR3 is TGTGCCATCAGTCGAACCGGGACAGGGAACACTGAAGCTTTCTTT.

This clonotype was recorded a few times. The J gene is TRBJ2-5, the V gene TRBV12-5, with unresolved D. The CDR3 is 12 residues long. Germline CDR1 LGHNT, CDR2 FRNRAP. V lost 2 bases and J lost 4, with 5 bases in between. The chain's CDR3 is CASGLNRETQYF. The CDR3 nucleotides read TGTGCTAGTGGTTTGAATCGAGAGACCCAGTACTTC.

This chain joins TRBV4-3 and TRBJ1-6; D is undetermined. V shed 4 bases and J shed 0 bases, with 13 bases lying between them. CDR1 is LGHNA and CDR2 is YSLEER in the germline V gene. There are 17 residues in the CDR3. DNA for the CDR3: TGCGCCAGCAGCCTCCGACTCTTGAGCTCCTATAATTCACCCCTCCACTTT. It yields the protein CASSLRLLSSYNSPLHF.

This rearrangement joins TRBV10-3 to TRBJ1-1; tentative D call: TRBD1 (5 bases). Germline lookup yields CDR1 ENHRY and CDR2 SYGVKD. This CDR3 spans 13 amino acids. Trimming took off 8 bases at V and 2 bases at J, with 12 bases between the two ends. CDR3 loop: CAIGGGKNTEAFF. For the CDR3, the DNA is TGTGCCATCGGGGGAGGTAAAAACACTGAAGCTTTCTTT.